This entry lists 31 T cell receptor beta chains sequenced from one sample in a study of blood T cell repertoires in COVID-19. Libraries were prepared by immunoSEQ multiplex PCR; TCRdb keeps only in-frame clonotypes and omits some of them. The data contain 200,000 to 250,000 clones, about four fifths of them seen just once; the ten biggest clones take up approximately 4.5%. The material sequenced was peripheral blood. These receptors all stem from a woman between 65 and 79 years old with acute or convalescent COVID-19.

The chain joins TRBV27 to TRBJ1-2, with 7 bases lining up with TRBD1. V lost 5 bases, J lost 4 bases, and 4 bases stayed unmatched. Per germline, CDR1 MNHEY and CDR2 SMNVEV (reference sequence). The CDR3 consists of 13 residues. The CDR3 protein is CASSIYRGYGYTF. CDR3 DNA: TGTGCCAGCAGTATCTACAGGGGCTATGGCTACACCTTC.

The DNA of the CDR3 is TGCGCCAGCAGCTTGCAGGGAGAGACCCAGTACTTC. Its protein product is CASSLQGETQYF. This sequence joins TRBV5-1 and TRBJ2-5; D is possibly TRBD1 (5 bases). Trimming removed 1 base from V and 4 bases from J, with 5 bases in between. Germline CDR1 is SGHRS and CDR2 is YFSETQ. The CDR3 has 12 residues.

The CDR3 region is CASSQEWGGEQFF. CDR3 in DNA: TGCGCCAGCAGCCAAGAATGGGGGGGTGAGCAGTTCTTC. The chain uses TRBV4-1 and TRBJ2-1; 7 bases map to TRBD2. Losses at the gene ends were 0 bases for V and 9 bases for J; bases not matched to a gene: 2. The CDR3 consists of 13 residues. The V gene's germline CDR1 is MGHRA and CDR2 YSYEKL.

V usage is TRBV6-2 or TRBV6-3 and J usage is TRBJ1-4, with unresolved D. This CDR3 comprises 14 residues. V lost 3 bases and J lost 3, with 8 bases in between. Germline CDR1 MNHEY, CDR2 SVGEGT. In DNA form, the CDR3 reads TGTGCCAGCAGTTATCGCGGGGCTAATGAAAAACTGTTTTTT. Translation: CASSYRGANEKLFF.

The rearrangement joins TRBV7-8 to TRBJ1-1; 9 nucleotides agree with TRBD1. The CDR3 is 16 residues long. From germline, CDR1 is SGHVS and CDR2 FQNEAQ. V dropped 0 bases and J dropped 4; count of bases not matched to a gene: 6. The CDR3 loop reads CASSLASSTGGTEAFF. CDR3 in DNA: TGTGCCAGCAGCTTAGCCTCCTCGACAGGGGGCACTGAAGCTTTCTTT.

This clone was picked up one time. The rearrangement links TRBV5-1 to TRBJ1-1, with 9 positions matching TRBD1. Germline assignment: CDR1 SGHRS and CDR2 YFSETQ. The CDR3 has 13 residues. V was clipped by 4 bases and J by 6 bases; unmatched bases: 4. The CDR3 loop reads CASSGWTGAEAFF. The DNA of the CDR3 is TGCGCCAGCAGCGGTTGGACAGGGGCTGAAGCTTTCTTT.

The genes are TRBV12-3 or TRBV12-4 and TRBJ1-5; D not resolved. The ends were cut back, 1 base at V and 9 bases at J, with 10 bases in the middle. The CDR3 is 13 residues long. CDR3 region: CASSLVVSGPQHF. Written as DNA, the CDR3 is TGTGCCAGCAGTTTAGTGGTTTCCGGGCCCCAGCATTTT.

The chain recombines TRBV7-2 with TRBJ2-5, with 8 bases identical to TRBD2. This CDR3 is 13 amino acids long. Germline values: CDR1 SGHTA, CDR2 FQGNSA. Losses at the gene ends were 8 bases for V and 4 bases for J; bases not matched to a gene: 6. The CDR3 region is CASRRGGGETQYF. DNA for the CDR3: TGTGCCAGCCGCCGGGGGGGCGGAGAGACCCAGTACTTC.

V and J are TRBV5-1 and TRBJ1-4, with a tentative D call TRBD1 (6 bases). The germline V gene encodes CDR1 SGHRS and CDR2 YFSETQ. The CDR3 has 16 amino acids. V dropped 1 base and J dropped 2 bases, with 12 bases sitting between them. In nucleotides, the CDR3 is TGCGCCAGCAGCTTGAATCAGGGGCGGACTAATGAAAAACTGTTTTTT. Encoded protein: CASSLNQGRTNEKLFF.

This chain joins TRBV2 and TRBJ1-1, with a weak D call TRBD1 (5 bases). The CDR3 length is 15 residues. Trimming took 7 bases from V and 1 from J, leaving 16 bases between them. Germline lookup yields CDR1 SNHLY and CDR2 FYNNEI. The CDR3 DNA reads TGTGCCAGCAAGGCGGGGGAAGCACGGAACACTGAAGCTTTCTTT. It yields the protein CASKAGEARNTEAFF.

The chain joins TRBV4-2 to TRBJ2-3; no clear D. The CDR3 spans 15 residues. The V end lost 2 bases, the J end lost 0 bases, and 9 bases lay between the germline ends. Per the germline V gene, CDR1 is LGHNA and CDR2 is YNFKEQ. The CDR3 DNA sequence: TGTGCCAGCAGCCAACCAGGTTCTAGCACAGATACGCAGTATTTT. Translating it yields CASSQPGSSTDTQYF.

This chain connects TRBV19 to TRBJ2-5; TRBD1 might be the D (6 bases). From germline, CDR1 is LNHDA and CDR2 SQIVND (reference sequence). With 6 bases removed from V and 5 bases from J, the gap between germline ends came to 10 bases. The CDR3 contains 12 residues. This chain's CDR3 is CASSQGWETQYF. Here the CDR3 DNA reads TGTGCCAGTAGCCAGGGGTGGGAGACCCAGTACTTC.

J is TRBJ2-2 and V is TRBV5-1; D gene unclear. Germline V gene lookup returns CDR1 SGHRS and CDR2 YFSETQ. The CDR3 extends over 13 amino acids. Between the trimmed V and J ends, which lost 2 bases and 5 bases, there was a span of 7 bases. The CDR3 here is CASSFRVTGELFF. For the CDR3, the DNA is TGCGCCAGCAGCTTTCGGGTGACCGGGGAGCTGTTTTTT.

V is TRBV6-5 and J is TRBJ1-5, with TRBD1 as a possible D gene (5 bases). The CDR3 has 15 residues. V gave up 0 bases and J gave up 2 bases, with 8 bases separating them. Per the germline V gene, CDR1 is MNHEY and CDR2 is SVGAGI. The CDR3 spells CASSYSGQGNQPQHF. CDR3 nucleotides: TGTGCCAGCAGTTACTCGGGGCAGGGCAATCAGCCCCAGCATTTT.

The V call is TRBV6-5, the J call TRBJ2-1; 7 bases agree with TRBD1. The CDR3 runs 12 residues. V gave up 2 bases and J gave up 13 bases; unmatched junction bases: 5. From germline, CDR1 is MNHEY and CDR2 SVGAGI. CDR3 nucleotides: TGTGCCAGCAGTTACAGACAGGGAGAACAGTTCTTC. Translation gives CASSYRQGEQFF.

This clone was counted at least ten times. The rearrangement joins TRBV12-3 or TRBV12-4 to TRBJ1-1; TRBD1 might be the D (6 bases). Trimming took 1 base from V and 8 from J, leaving 11 bases between them. The CDR3 extends over 13 amino acids. In DNA form, the CDR3 reads TGTGCCAGCAGTTTAGACAGGGTAAGCGAAGCTTTCTTT. Protein sequence: CASSLDRVSEAFF.

This chain uses TRBV12-3 or TRBV12-4 with TRBJ2-7; tentatively, D is TRBD1 (6 bases). The CDR3 runs to 13 residues. Deletions cut 1 base from V and 5 bases from J, with 9 bases between. This CDR3 is CASSLGQADEQYF. DNA for the CDR3: TGTGCCAGCAGTTTAGGACAGGCGGACGAGCAGTACTTC.

This clone has a handful of counts. The chain is built from TRBV5-1 and TRBJ1-3, with TRBD1 identical over 7 bases. This CDR3 is built from 15 residues. The trim removed 4 bases at V and 4 bases at J, leaving 8 bases unmatched. Germline assignment: CDR1 SGHRS and CDR2 YFSETQ. Written as DNA, the CDR3 is TGCGCCAGCAGCCTGGGACAGAGGGGGGGAAACACCATATATTTT. This encodes CASSLGQRGGNTIYF.

The chain uses TRBV25-1 and TRBJ1-6, with D possibly TRBD1 on 5 matching bases. The V gene lost 7 bases and the J gene lost 9 bases, with 16 bases spanning the gap. The CDR3 contains 14 residues. Germline V CDR1 and CDR2: MGHDK, SYGVNS. The CDR3 nucleotides are TGTGCCAGCATGGGAAGGGGTTATGGTTCACCCCTCCACTTT. Encoded protein: CASMGRGYGSPLHF.

This clone has more than one count but fewer than ten. The V and J genes are TRBV19 and TRBJ1-6; D not certain. Trimming took off 0 bases at V and 9 bases at J, with 12 bases between the two ends. Germline V CDR1 and CDR2: LNHDA, SQIVND (reference sequence). CDR3 length: 15 amino acids. The CDR3 protein is CASSIDPRLSSPLHF. The CDR3 region has the DNA TGTGCCAGTAGTATAGATCCCAGGCTAAGTTCACCCCTCCACTTT.

This sequence joins TRBV7-9 and TRBJ1-2, with 8 nucleotides matching TRBD1. The length of the CDR3 is 14 residues. The germline gives CDR1 SEHNR, CDR2 FQNEAQ (reference sequence). V lost 1 base, J lost 4 bases, and 2 bases stayed unmatched. CDR3 coding DNA: TGTGCCAGCAGCTTAGGAGACAGGGGCTATGGCTACACCTTC. Translated: CASSLGDRGYGYTF.

CDR3 amino acids: CASSLVGGPEPQHF. The CDR3 nucleotides read TGTGCCAGCAGCTTAGTGGGGGGGCCAGAGCCCCAGCATTTT. V gene TRBV7-2 combines with J gene TRBJ1-5; a weak D match, TRBD1 (6 bases). The CDR3 has 14 residues. Germline CDR1 and CDR2: SGHTA and FQGNSA. The V end lost 1 base, the J end lost 8 bases, and 12 bases lay between the germline ends.

In DNA form, the CDR3 reads TGTGCCACCAGCAAAGCACGGGGGGTCACAGATACGCAGTATTTT. The encoded protein is CATSKARGVTDTQYF. V is TRBV15 and J is TRBJ2-3; 7 bases are shared with TRBD2. The CDR3 covers 15 residues. The V gene end was trimmed by 4 bases and the J gene end by 2 bases; junction bases not matched to a gene: 6. The germline V gene encodes CDR1 LNHNV and CDR2 YYDKDF (reference sequence).

The chain uses TRBV5-4 and TRBJ1-6; D call uncertain. Trimming cost V 2 bases and J 7 bases, with 10 bases left between them. Per the germline V gene, CDR1 is SGHNT and CDR2 is YYREEE (reference sequence). This CDR3 region has 14 residues. The CDR3 bases are TGTGCCAGCAGCTTTTACCAGAAGAATTCACCCCTCCACTTT. This encodes CASSFYQKNSPLHF. Variable domain in full (rest from reference TRBV5-4 and TRBJ1-6): ETGVTQSPTHLIKTRGQQVTLRCSSQSGHNTVSWYQQALGQGPQFIFQYYREEENGRGNFPPRFSGLQFPNYSSELNVNALELDDSALYLCASSFYQKNSPLHFGNGTRLTVT.

This clone came up once. The chain is built from TRBV7-2 and TRBJ1-5; D unresolved. V lost 1 base and J 1 base, leaving 5 bases between the germline ends. CDR1 and CDR2 from the germline V gene are SGHTA and FQGNSA. The CDR3 contains 14 residues. DNA for the CDR3: TGTGCCAGCAGCTTAGGTATCAGCAATCAGCCCCAGCATTTT. As protein: CASSLGISNQPQHF.

V usage is TRBV3-1 (or the pseudogene TRBV3-2) and J usage is TRBJ1-2, with no clear D. V gave up 1 base and J gave up 5 bases, with 5 bases separating them. Germline V CDR1 and CDR2: LGHDT, YNNKEL (reference sequence). This CDR3 is 12 amino acids long. CDR3 coding DNA: TGTGCCAGCAGCCAAGCTCTGTATGGCTACACCTTC. It yields the protein CASSQALYGYTF.

The CDR3 spells CASSPTSIASYEQYF. CDR3 DNA: TGTGCCAGCAGCCCCACTAGTATCGCCTCCTACGAGCAGTACTTC. This sequence joins TRBV11-2 and TRBJ2-7, with D possibly TRBD2 on 5 matching bases. The V gene lost 5 bases and the J gene lost 0 bases, with 14 bases spanning the gap. Per germline, CDR1 SGHAT and CDR2 FQNNGV. The CDR3 spans 15 residues.

The CDR3 bases are TGTGCCAGCAGCTTGGGGTTGACAGGGCGGTCTAATGAAAAACTGTTTTTT. Its protein is CASSLGLTGRSNEKLFF. This chain joins TRBV5-4 and TRBJ1-4; 7 positions match TRBD1. The V segment lost 0 bases and the J segment 3 bases; nucleotides outside the gene matches: 8. The germline CDR1 and CDR2 sequences are SGHNT and YYREEE (reference sequence). CDR3 size: 17 residues.

This clone was observed a few times. The chain uses TRBV7-7 and TRBJ2-1; 7 bases are a match to TRBD2. This CDR3 spans 15 amino acids. Germline V gene data show CDR1 as SSHAT and CDR2 as FNYEAQ (reference sequence). V gave up 4 bases and J gave up 6 bases; unmatched junction bases: 9. CDR3 nucleotide sequence: TGTGCCAGCAGCTCTGGGAGGGTTTGGGGCAATGAGCAGTTCTTC. Amino acids: CASSSGRVWGNEQFF.

Here the CDR3 reads CASSTQDRGPTQYF. The CDR3 coding sequence is TGTGCCAGCAGCACCCAGGACAGGGGCCCCACTCAGTACTTC. This chain links TRBV7-2 with TRBJ2-7; TRBD1 aligns across 9 bases. CDR1 is SGHTA and CDR2 is FQGNSA in the germline V gene. The J segment lost 10 bases and the V segment lost 5 bases, leaving 12 bases of the junction unmatched. This CDR3 is built from 14 residues.

The gene calls are TRBV18 and TRBJ1-5; TRBD1 might be the D (5 bases). V gave up 4 bases and J gave up 0 bases, with 10 bases separating them. Germline CDR1 reads KGHSH; CDR2 reads LQKENI. The CDR3 has 15 residues. The CDR3: CASSQGQGSNQPQHF. The CDR3, as DNA: TGTGCCAGCTCACAGGGGCAGGGTAGCAATCAGCCCCAGCATTTT.